The clone carrying this TCR beta chain was observed once. Its cognate antigen is unknown. This specimen comes from a study of CD8+CD57+ T cells in acquired aplastic anemia. Profiling of TCR beta VDJ combinations and CDR3 sequences used genomic DNA as template. TCRdb reanalysed the reads using MiXCR and keeps one entry per CDR3 protein. Here the sample spans about 260,000 distinct CDR3 sequences, 65% to 90% being singletons. This CDR3 comprises 14 residues. CDR1 is SEHNR, CDR2 FQNEAQ, per germline (reference sequence). V was cut by 3 bases and J by 8 bases, with 13 bases left in between. Patients chosen for sequencing had CD8+CD57+ cells that had expanded, as shown by flow cytometry. Study results and caveats: Roughly 28 was the count of CD8+ CDR3 sequences that patients shared with controls.

Sequencing was done on a sample of sorted CD4+, CD8+, or CD8+CD57+ T cells (not recorded which) from PBMCs. This chain links TRBV7-9 with TRBJ1-4, with D possibly matching TRBD1 (5 bases). The TCR originated in a human donor with aplastic anemia. CDR3 residues: CASSLNRLSEKLFF. The DNA for the CDR3 is TGTGCCAGCAGCTTGAACAGGTTATCCGAAAAACTGTTTTTT.